This T cell receptor beta chain originates from a study of blood T cell repertoires in COVID-19. Clones were sequenced by immunoSEQ multiplex PCR, and TCRdb holds only the in-frame ones, with some missing. This sample has a few hundred thousand clones; 89% occur once, and the top ten carry 4.6%. The sequencing input was peripheral blood. The receptor was derived from a woman between 40 and 55 years old who had recovered from COVID-19.

The CDR3 here is CASSHRQGVYEQYF. The CDR3 DNA reads TGCGCCAGCAGCCACAGACAGGGTGTCTACGAGCAGTACTTC. The V and J genes are TRBV4-1 and TRBJ2-7; TRBD1 agrees at 7 bases. Trimming at V came to 3 bases and at J to 3 bases, leaving 5 bases not matched to a gene. Germline values: CDR1 MGHRA, CDR2 YSYEKL. The CDR3 runs 14 residues.